This TCR beta chain is from a study of blood T cell repertoires in COVID-19. Study-wide context: Whether acute or convalescent, the COVID-19 samples came from the United States, Italy and Spain. From T cells, B-cell-depleted T cells, or PBMCs came the material, which was cDNA or gDNA.

Germline values: CDR1 LNHNV, CDR2 YYDKDF (reference sequence). The CDR3 is 15 amino acids. V was shortened by 5 bases and J by 4 bases, with 16 bases between the two germline ends. In the original analysis: Estimation of nucleated cell counts relied on the amplification of reference gene primers. Sequenced by immunoSEQ multiplex PCR; TCRdb stores in-frame clones only, minus some. That table is the source of V, J and clone size, and D and trimming were worked out from the DNA. Among just over 60,000 clones listed, less than 80% were seen once. The V gene is TRBV15, the J gene TRBJ2-3; tentatively, D is TRBD2 (7 bases). Sequencing was carried out using peripheral blood. The receptor was derived from a man between 60 and 75 years old with acute or convalescent COVID-19. CDR3 amino acids: CATSLRGGAPDTQYF. The CDR3 DNA reads TGTGCCACCAGCCTGAGGGGGGGGGCCCCAGATACGCAGTATTTT.